This entry describes one T cell receptor beta chain. The entry originates in a study of blood T cell repertoires in COVID-19. The overall study: Samples of COVID-19 (acute and convalescent) were obtained from the United States, Italy and Spain. The analysed material was cDNA or gDNA that came from T cells, B-cell-depleted T cells, or PBMCs.

In the authors' workflow: Amplified reference gene primers provided the basis for estimating nucleated cell counts. The method was immunoSEQ multiplex PCR; TCRdb's version includes in-frame clones alone and lacks a portion of them. D and trimming come from the DNA, and the V and J calls and clone size come from that table. The sample lists about 200,000 clones, about 88% occurring once. Germline CDR1 and CDR2: SGDLS and YYNGEE. Trimming pared 0 bases from V and 2 bases from J, leaving 10 bases between. The length of the CDR3 is 15 residues. The chain links TRBV9 to TRBJ2-3; perhaps TRBD1 as D (5 bases). The receptor's source is a woman aged 80 or older with acute or convalescent COVID-19. Sequencing used peripheral blood. DNA for the CDR3: TGTGCCAGCAGCGTAGGGCAGGGTTTCACAGATACGCAGTATTTT. Translating it yields CASSVGQGFTDTQYF. The complete variable domain, with remaining parts taken from reference TRBV9 and TRBJ2-3, reads DSGVTQTPKHLITATGQRVTLRCSPRSGDLSVYWYQQSLDQGLQFLIQYYNGEERAKGNILERFSAQQFPDLHSELNLSSLELGDSALYFCASSVGQGFTDTQYFGPGTRLTVL.